This T cell receptor (beta chain) appears in the sequencing data of a study of blood T cell repertoires in COVID-19. This clone was seen a single time. Looked up from germline, CDR1 is SGHRS and CDR2 is YFSETQ. The length of the CDR3 is 15 residues. J gave up 3 bases and V 2 bases, and 3 bases lay outside the gene matches. TCRdb's table, derived via immunoSEQ multiplex PCR, lists solely in-frame clones and lacks some. Counted here are over 120,000 clones, roughly nine tenths occurring once; the ten biggest clones make up about 1.5%. V and J are TRBV5-1 and TRBJ2-3; 10 bases map to TRBD2. The specimen was peripheral blood. The receptor comes from a human donor in a cohort sampled during active COVID-19. In nucleotides, the CDR3 is TGCGCCAGCAGCTTCCCAGCGGGGGGGACAGATACGCAGTATTTT. Protein: CASSFPAGGTDTQYF.